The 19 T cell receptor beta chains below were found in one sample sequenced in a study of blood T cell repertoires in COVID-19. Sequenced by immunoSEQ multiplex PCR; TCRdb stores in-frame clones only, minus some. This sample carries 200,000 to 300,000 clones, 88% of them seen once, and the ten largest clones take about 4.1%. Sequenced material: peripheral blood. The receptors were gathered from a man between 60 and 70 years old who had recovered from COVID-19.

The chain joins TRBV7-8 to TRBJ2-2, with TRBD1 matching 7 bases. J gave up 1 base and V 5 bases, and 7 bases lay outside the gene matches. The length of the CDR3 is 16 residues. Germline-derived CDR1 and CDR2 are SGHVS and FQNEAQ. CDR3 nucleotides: TGTGCCAGCAGCCTATCCCGACAGGGGAACACCGGGGAGCTGTTTTTT. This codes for CASSLSRQGNTGELFF.

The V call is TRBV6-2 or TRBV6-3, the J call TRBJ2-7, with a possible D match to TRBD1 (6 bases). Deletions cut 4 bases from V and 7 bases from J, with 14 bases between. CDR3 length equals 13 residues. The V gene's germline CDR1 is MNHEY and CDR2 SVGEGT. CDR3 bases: TGTGCCAGCAGTTTCTCAGGGGTGGGAGAGCAGTACTTC. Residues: CASSFSGVGEQYF.

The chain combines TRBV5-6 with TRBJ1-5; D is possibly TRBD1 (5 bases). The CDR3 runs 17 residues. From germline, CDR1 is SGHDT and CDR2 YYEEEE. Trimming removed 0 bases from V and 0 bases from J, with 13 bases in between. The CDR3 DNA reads TGTGCCAGCAGCTTGGCGCTTGGGGCAGCTAGCAATCAGCCCCAGCATTTT. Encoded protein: CASSLALGAASNQPQHF.

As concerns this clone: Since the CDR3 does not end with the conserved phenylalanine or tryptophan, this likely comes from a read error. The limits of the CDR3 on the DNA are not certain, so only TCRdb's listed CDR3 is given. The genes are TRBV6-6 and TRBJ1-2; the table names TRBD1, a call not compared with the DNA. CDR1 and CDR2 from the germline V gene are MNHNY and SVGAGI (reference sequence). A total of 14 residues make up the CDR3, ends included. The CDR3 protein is CASSYKPGQRPDSG.

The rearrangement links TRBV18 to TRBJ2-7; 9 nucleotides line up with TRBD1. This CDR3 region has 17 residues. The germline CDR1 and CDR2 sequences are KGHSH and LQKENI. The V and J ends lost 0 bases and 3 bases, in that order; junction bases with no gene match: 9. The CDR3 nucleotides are TGTGCCAGCTCACCACCTTCAACAGGGGGCCCTTTCTACGAGCAGTACTTC. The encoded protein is CASSPPSTGGPFYEQYF.

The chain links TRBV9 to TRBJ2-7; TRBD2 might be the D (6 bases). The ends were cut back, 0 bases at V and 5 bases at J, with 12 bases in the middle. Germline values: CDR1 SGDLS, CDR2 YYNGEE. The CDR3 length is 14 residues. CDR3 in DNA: TGTGCCAGCAGCGTAGGACTAGTTGGAGACGAGCAGTACTTC. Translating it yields CASSVGLVGDEQYF.

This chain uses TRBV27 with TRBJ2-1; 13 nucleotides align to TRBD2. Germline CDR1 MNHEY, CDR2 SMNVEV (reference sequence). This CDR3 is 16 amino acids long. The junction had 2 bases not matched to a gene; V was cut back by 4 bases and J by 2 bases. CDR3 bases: TGTGCCAGCAGTTCTGGACTAGCGGGAGCCTACAATGAGCAGTTCTTC. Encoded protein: CASSSGLAGAYNEQFF.

CDR3 sequence (DNA): TGTGCCAGTAGTATCGAGGGAAAGTCGGTTGGCTACACCTTC. Amino acid sequence: CASSIEGKSVGYTF. This chain links TRBV19 with TRBJ1-2; no clear D. Trimming stripped 3 bases from V and 7 bases from J, with 15 bases between. The CDR3 runs to 14 residues. Germline CDR1 LNHDA, CDR2 SQIVND (reference sequence).

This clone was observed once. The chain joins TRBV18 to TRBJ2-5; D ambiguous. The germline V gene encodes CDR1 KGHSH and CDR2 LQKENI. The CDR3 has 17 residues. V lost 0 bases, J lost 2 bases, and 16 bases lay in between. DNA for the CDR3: TGTGCCAGCTCACCACCGGCACTTCGCGGCCCACAAGAGACCCAGTACTTC. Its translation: CASSPPALRGPQETQYF.

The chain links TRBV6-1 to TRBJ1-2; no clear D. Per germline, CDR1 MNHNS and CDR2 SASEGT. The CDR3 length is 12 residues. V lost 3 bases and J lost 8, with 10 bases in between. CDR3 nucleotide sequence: TGTGCCAGCAGTGAGACGGGTAGCGGCTACACCTTC. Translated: CASSETGSGYTF.

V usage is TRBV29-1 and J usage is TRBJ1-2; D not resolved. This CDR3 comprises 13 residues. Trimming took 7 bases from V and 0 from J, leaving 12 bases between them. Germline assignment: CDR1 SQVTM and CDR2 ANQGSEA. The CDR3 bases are TGCAGCGCCCGGGAAGCACCTAACTATGGCTACACCTTC. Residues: CSAREAPNYGYTF.

CDR3 sequence (DNA): TGTGCCAGCAGGGATGGACAGGCCCTTAACTATGGCTACACCTTC. As protein: CASRDGQALNYGYTF. The chain couples TRBV25-1 to TRBJ1-2, with 7 bases identical to TRBD1. The CDR3 has 15 amino acids. V shed 6 bases and J 1 base; nucleotides not matched to a gene: 8. Per the germline V gene, CDR1 is MGHDK and CDR2 is SYGVNS.

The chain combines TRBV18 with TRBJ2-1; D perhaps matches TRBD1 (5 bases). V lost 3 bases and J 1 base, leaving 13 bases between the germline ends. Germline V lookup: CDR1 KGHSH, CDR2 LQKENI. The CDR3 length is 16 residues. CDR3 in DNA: TGTGCCAGCTCACCTGAGAACAGGCTATCCTACAATGAGCAGTTCTTC. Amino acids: CASSPENRLSYNEQFF.

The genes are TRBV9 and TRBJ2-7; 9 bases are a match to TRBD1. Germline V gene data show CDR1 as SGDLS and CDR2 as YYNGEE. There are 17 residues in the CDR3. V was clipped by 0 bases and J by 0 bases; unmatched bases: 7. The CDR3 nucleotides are TGTGCCAGCAGCGTAGGGACAGGGGTCGGAGACTCCTACGAGCAGTACTTC. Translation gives CASSVGTGVGDSYEQYF.

The CDR3 loop is CSVPGTGGETQYF. CDR3 sequence (DNA): TGCAGCGTACCCGGGACTGGGGGGGAGACCCAGTACTTC. The genes are TRBV29-1 and TRBJ2-5; D is perhaps TRBD2 (6 bases). The CDR3 consists of 13 residues. Germline-derived CDR1 and CDR2 are SQVTM and ANQGSEA. The ends were cut back, 6 bases at V and 5 bases at J, with 16 bases in the middle.

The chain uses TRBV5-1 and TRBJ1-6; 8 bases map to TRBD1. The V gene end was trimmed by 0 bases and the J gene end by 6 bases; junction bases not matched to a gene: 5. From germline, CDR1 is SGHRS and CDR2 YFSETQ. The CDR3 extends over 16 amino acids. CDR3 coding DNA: TGCGCCAGCAGCTTGGAGGGCCAGGGGGCTAATTCACCCCTCCACTTT. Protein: CASSLEGQGANSPLHF.

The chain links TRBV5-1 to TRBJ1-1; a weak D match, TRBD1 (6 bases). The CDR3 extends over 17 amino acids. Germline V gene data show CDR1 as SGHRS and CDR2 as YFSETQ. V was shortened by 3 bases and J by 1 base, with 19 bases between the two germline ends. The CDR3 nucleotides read TGCGCCAGCAGCTCATGGAGTGCTCGGGGACAGAACACTGAAGCTTTCTTT. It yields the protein CASSSWSARGQNTEAFF. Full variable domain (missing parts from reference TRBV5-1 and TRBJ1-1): KAGVTQTPRYLIKTRGQQVTLSCSPISGHRSVSWYQQTPGQGLQFLFEYFSETQRNKGNFPGRFSGRQFSNSRSEMNVSTLELGDSALYLCASSSWSARGQNTEAFFGQGTRLTVV.

The chain's CDR3 is CASSSRDRGDPGANVLTF. The CDR3 DNA sequence: TGTGCCAGCAGCTCAAGGGACAGGGGTGACCCTGGGGCCAACGTCCTGACTTTC. V is TRBV7-2 and J is TRBJ2-6; 10 bases agree with TRBD1. The V gene end was trimmed by 4 bases and the J gene end by 2 bases; junction bases not matched to a gene: 8. The germline CDR1 and CDR2 sequences are SGHTA and FQGNSA. CDR3 length: 18 residues.

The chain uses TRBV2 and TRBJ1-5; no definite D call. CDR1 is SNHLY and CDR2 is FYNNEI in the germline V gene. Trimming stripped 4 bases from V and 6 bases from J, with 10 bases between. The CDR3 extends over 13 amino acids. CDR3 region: CASSGGKGQPQHF. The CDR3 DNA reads TGTGCCAGCAGTGGCGGAAAAGGTCAGCCCCAGCATTTT.